This T cell receptor beta chain was found in a study of control samples from healthy donors and cancer patients. The method was immunoSEQ multiplex PCR; TCRdb's version includes in-frame clones alone and lacks a portion of them. The sample yields about 94,000 clones, 90% seen once. The length of the CDR3 is 20 residues. The V end was cut by 4 bases, the J end by 0 bases, with 27 bases between. Germline CDR1 is MGHRA and CDR2 is YSYEKL. The sample consisted of blood. The chain is built from TRBV4-1 and TRBJ2-5; possibly TRBD2 for D (7 bases). The clonotype was recovered from a woman aged 18-29 years in good health. The CDR3 region is CASSLGGAPAASGNQETQYF. The DNA for the CDR3 is TGCGCCAGCAGCCTTGGGGGGGCTCCAGCGGCTAGCGGAAACCAAGAGACCCAGTACTTC.